This TCR beta chain was documented in a study of Ad26.COV2.S vaccination and SARS-CoV-2 variants. Study-level information: The authors gave Ad26.COV2.S intramuscularly, either once or twice 56 days apart.

The treatment here: roughly 20 received Ad26.COV2.S at low or high dose, single or two shots; about 5 received placebo; per-sample allocation not given. Day 63 after the first vaccine or placebo injection was the time point for sampling. The table came from immunoSEQ multiplex PCR; TCRdb's copy has only in-frame clones and leaves some out. This repertoire shows about 350,000 clones, around nine tenths found once; its top ten account for approximately 12%. The CDR3 sequence is 14 residues long. Trimming cost V 0 bases and J 2 bases, with 7 bases left between them. Germline loops: CDR1 LGHDT, CDR2 YNNKEL (reference sequence).

V and J are TRBV3-1 (or the pseudogene TRBV3-2) and TRBJ2-5; D uncertain. The origin of this receptor is a person between 18 and 60 years old who received the Ad26.COV2.S COVID-19 vaccine or a placebo. Sequencing used peripheral blood, obtained in a trial of Ad26.COV2.S vaccine versus placebo. Here the CDR3 reads CASSQDLAQETQYF. CDR3 DNA: TGTGCCAGCAGCCAAGATTTGGCTCAAGAGACCCAGTACTTC.